This T cell receptor (beta chain) was profiled in a study of siplizumab effects on memory and regulatory T cells. The V gene end was trimmed by 0 bases and the J gene end by 2 bases; junction bases not matched to a gene: 6. The CDR3 is 16 residues long. Germline V gives CDR1 SGDLS, CDR2 YYNGEE. Generated by immunoSEQ multiplex PCR, the TCRdb table keeps only in-frame clones and is missing some. The sample shows approximately 100,000 clones, about 91% of them seen only once. This TCR came from a human donor in good health. Some clones in this sample may be carry-over from other donors' samples. Input material: CD4+ T cells sorted from blood. This chain uses TRBV9 with TRBJ2-5; 8 bases map to TRBD2. In DNA form, the CDR3 reads TGTGCCAGCAGCGTAGGGTTGGCTAGCGGGCAAGAGACCCAGTACTTC. It specifies CASSVGLASGQETQYF.